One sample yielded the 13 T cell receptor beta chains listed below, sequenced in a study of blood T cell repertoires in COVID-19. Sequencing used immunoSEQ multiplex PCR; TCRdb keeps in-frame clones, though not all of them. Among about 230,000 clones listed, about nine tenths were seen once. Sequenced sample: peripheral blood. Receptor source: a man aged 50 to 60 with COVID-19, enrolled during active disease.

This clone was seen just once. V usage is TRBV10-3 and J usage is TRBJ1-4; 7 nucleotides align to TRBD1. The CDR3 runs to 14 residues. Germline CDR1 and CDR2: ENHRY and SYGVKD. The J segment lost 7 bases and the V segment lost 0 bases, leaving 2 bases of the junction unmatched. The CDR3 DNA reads TGTGCCATCAGTGAGTCAGGGGGCTCTGAAAAACTGTTTTTT. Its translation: CAISESGGSEKLFF.

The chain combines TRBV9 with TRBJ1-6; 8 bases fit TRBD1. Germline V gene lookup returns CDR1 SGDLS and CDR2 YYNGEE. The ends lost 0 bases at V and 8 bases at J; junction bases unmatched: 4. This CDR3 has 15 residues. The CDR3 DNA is TGTGCCAGCAGCGTAGAAGGACAGGGTTATTCACCCCTCCACTTT. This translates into CASSVEGQGYSPLHF.

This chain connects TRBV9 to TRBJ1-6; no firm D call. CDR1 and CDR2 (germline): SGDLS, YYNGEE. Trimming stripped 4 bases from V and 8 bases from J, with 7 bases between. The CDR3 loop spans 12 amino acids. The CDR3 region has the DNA TGTGCCAGCAGCACATCAGATTCACCCCTCCACTTT. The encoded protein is CASSTSDSPLHF.

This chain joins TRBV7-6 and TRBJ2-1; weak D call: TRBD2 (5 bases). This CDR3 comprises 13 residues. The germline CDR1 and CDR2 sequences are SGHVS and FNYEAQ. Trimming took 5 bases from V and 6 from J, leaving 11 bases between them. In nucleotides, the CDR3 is TGTGCCAGCAGCGTGTGGGAGTTCAATGAGCAGTTCTTC. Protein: CASSVWEFNEQFF.

CDR3: CASTGGSGSIYEQYF. The CDR3 nucleotides read TGTGCCAGTACAGGCGGTAGCGGGAGTATCTACGAGCAGTACTTC. This chain uses TRBV19 with TRBJ2-7; 9 nucleotides agree with TRBD2. V gave up 7 bases and J gave up 3 bases; unmatched junction bases: 10. The CDR3 consists of 15 residues. In germline, CDR1 is LNHDA, CDR2 SQIVND (reference sequence).

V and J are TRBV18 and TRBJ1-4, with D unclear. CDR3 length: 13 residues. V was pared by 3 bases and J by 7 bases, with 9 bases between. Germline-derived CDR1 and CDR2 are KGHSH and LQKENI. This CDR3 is CASSPSEGEKLFF. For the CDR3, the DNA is TGTGCCAGCTCACCGTCAGAGGGTGAAAAACTGTTTTTT.

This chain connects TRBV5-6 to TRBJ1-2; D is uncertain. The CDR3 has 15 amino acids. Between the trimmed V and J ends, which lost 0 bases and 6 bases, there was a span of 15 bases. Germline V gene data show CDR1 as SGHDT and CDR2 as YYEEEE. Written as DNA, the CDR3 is TGTGCCAGCAGCTTGGTTCCTGGCCGAGGCAATGGCTACACCTTC. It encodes CASSLVPGRGNGYTF.

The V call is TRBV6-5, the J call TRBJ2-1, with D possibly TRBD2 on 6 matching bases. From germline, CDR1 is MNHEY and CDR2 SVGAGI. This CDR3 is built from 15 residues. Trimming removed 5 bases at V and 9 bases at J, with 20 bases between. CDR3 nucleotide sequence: TGTGCCAGCAGTCCCGGGGGTAGCGGAACCCTTGAGCAGTTCTTC. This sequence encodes CASSPGGSGTLEQFF.

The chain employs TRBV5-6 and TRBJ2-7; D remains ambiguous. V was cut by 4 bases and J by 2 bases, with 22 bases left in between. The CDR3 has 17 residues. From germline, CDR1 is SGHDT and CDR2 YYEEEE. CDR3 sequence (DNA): TGTGCCAGCAGCCGCCCTCCTAGAGAGCGTAACACCTACGAGCAGTACTTC. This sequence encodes CASSRPPRERNTYEQYF.

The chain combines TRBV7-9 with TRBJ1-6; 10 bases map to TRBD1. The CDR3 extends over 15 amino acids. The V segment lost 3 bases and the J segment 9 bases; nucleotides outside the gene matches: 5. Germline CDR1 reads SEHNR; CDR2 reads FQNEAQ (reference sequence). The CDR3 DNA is TGTGCCAGCAGCTTTACCCGGGACAGGGGTTCACCCCTCCACTTT. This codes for CASSFTRDRGSPLHF. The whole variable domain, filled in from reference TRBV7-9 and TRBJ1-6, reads DTGVSQNPRHKITKRGQNVTFRCDPISEHNRLYWYRQTLGQGPEFLTYFQNEAQLEKSRLLSDRFSAERPKGSFSTLEIQRTEQGDSAMYLCASSFTRDRGSPLHFGNGTRLTVT.

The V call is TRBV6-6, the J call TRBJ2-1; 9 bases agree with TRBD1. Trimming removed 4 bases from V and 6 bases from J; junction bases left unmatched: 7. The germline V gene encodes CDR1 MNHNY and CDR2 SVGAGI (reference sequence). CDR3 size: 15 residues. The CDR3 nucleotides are TGTGCCAGCAGTTCCGGGACAGGGCCTAGCAATGAGCAGTTCTTC. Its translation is CASSSGTGPSNEQFF.

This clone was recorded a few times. CDR3 protein: CASSQGQSWDTQYF. The DNA for the CDR3 is TGTGCCAGCAGCCAGGGACAGTCATGGGATACGCAGTATTTT. The J gene is TRBJ2-3, the V gene TRBV3-1 (or the pseudogene TRBV3-2); 7 nucleotides align to TRBD1. J lost 6 bases, V lost 3 bases, and 6 bases had no gene match. Germline values: CDR1 LGHDT, CDR2 YNNKEL (reference sequence). The CDR3 has 14 residues.

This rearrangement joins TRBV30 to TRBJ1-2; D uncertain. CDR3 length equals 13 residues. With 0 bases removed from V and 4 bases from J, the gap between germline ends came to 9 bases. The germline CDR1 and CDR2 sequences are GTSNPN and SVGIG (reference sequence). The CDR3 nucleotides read TGTGCCTGGAGTGTAACCGGGTCCTATGGCTACACCTTC. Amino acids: CAWSVTGSYGYTF.